This T cell receptor (beta chain) derives from a study of shared clonotypes between healthy human individuals. Authors' analysis steps: Sequence data from immunoSEQ were junction-only and lacked quality scores; consequently, filtering differed. Method: immunoSEQ multiplex PCR; TCRdb's copy keeps in-frame clones and lacks some. For V, J and clone size, that table is used; D and trimming come from the DNA. The table includes some 900,000 clones, approximately 76% detected once. Broader study findings: Tissues were not sampled, only blood, and their repertoires likely differ.

The donor cohort consisted entirely of Caucasian adults residing in Nashville, Tennessee. A word on this clone: As yet, its antigen is unknown.

The CDR3 spans 15 residues. The V gene's germline CDR1 is MGHRA and CDR2 YSYEKL. Trimming cost V 2 bases and J 3 bases, with 13 bases left between them. J is TRBJ1-1 and V is TRBV4-1; TRBD1 might be the D (5 bases). What was sequenced was memory CD4+ T cells sorted from blood. Indicated subset: CD45RA-negative fraction. The receptor was derived from a man aged 18 to 29 in good health. As DNA, the CDR3 is TGCGCCAGCAGCCAACGAAGGGGCCGGGACACTGAAGCTTTCTTT. Amino acid sequence: CASSQRRGRDTEAFF.